The source of this T cell receptor (beta chain) is a study of Ad26.COV2.S vaccination and SARS-CoV-2 variants (dated by TCRdb to 2020 to 2022). A note on the overall study: Donors in the vaccine arm were drawn from COV1001, a multicentre, randomized, double-blind, placebo-controlled phase I-IIa trial testing Ad26.COV2.S in healthy adults. Dosing of Ad26.COV2.S was intramuscular, at either 5x10^10 or 1x10^11 viral particles, delivered as one shot or as two shots spaced 56 days apart. TCRbeta repertoire sequencing was used to assess the specificity and breadth of SARS-CoV-2-reactive T cell receptors after Ad26.COV2.S vaccination. The TCR-sequenced set comprised approximately 32 samples: some 19 Ad26.COV2.S vaccine recipients, 5 placebo recipients and 8 SARS-CoV-2 convalescent individuals. Participants in the trial were split at random into five groups of five each, receiving low-dose or high-dose Ad26.COV2.S once or twice, or else placebo on both occasions. Investigators did not know the trial group allocation while performing experiments and assessing outcomes. Broad study findings and their caveats: Substantial breadth of spike-specific CD8+ and CD4+ T cell responses was reported after vaccination. Ad26.COV2.S recipients had higher spike-specific TCR breadth than placebo recipients (P = 0.0014). Comparing responses between vaccine doses or regimens was not something the study was powered to do. The authors noted that total T cell responses may have been underestimated by the TCR breadth and depth analyses. Comparable non-spike TCR breadth was observed between vaccine and placebo recipients, consistent with only spike being contained in the vaccine.

What the treatment or condition label conveys for this sample: about 20 received Ad26.COV2.S at low or high dose, single or two shots; about 5 received placebo; per-sample allocation not given. For vaccine and placebo recipients, the sequenced repertoires came from samples collected on day 63 after the first injection. Between 29 July and 7 August 2020, Cohort 1b enrolled 20 to 30 adults aged 18-55 years at one site in Boston, USA. Ad26.COV2.S was a replication-incompetent adenovirus type 26 vector that expressed a prefusion-stabilized SARS-CoV-2 spike protein derived from the original Wuhan strain. CDR1 SGHRS and CDR2 YFSETQ are derived from the germline V gene. Trimming costs V 1 base and J 4 bases, and their ends lie 8 bases apart. Counted from cysteine to phenylalanine, this CDR3 has 13 amino acids. The entry retains the CDR3 DNA only, 39 bases that are in frame from base 1. Concerning this clone itself: Its recognized antigen is unknown. Base qualities are not provided; no much larger clone lies one nucleotide away.

TCRbeta CDR3 regions were sequenced with the immunoSEQ Assay. After extraction, genomic DNA underwent amplification by bias-controlled multiplex PCR, followed by high-throughput sequencing. On the authors' methods: To quantify the absolute abundance of every unique TCRbeta CDR3 region, sequences were collapsed and filtered. Usable DNA was measured by amplifying reference genes present in all nucleated cells, and TCRbeta template counts were normalized to that usable DNA to estimate T cell fraction. Repertoire TCRs were annotated as SARS-CoV-2-specific when V gene, CDR3 amino acid sequence and J gene were exactly matched to a known reactive TCR set. The reference SARS-CoV-2 TCR set was derived from MIRA and filtered for enrichment in COVID-19-positive ImmuneCODE repertoires, a step that removed public or cross-reactive TCRs. Using the MIRA antigens, annotated TCRs were further analysed by specific ORF or by position within an ORF. Breadth was defined as annotated unique rearrangements over total unique productive rearrangements; depth was the summed frequency of those rearrangements. TCR breadth was compared between groups using two-sided Wilcoxon rank-sum tests. TCRdb holds this immuneACCESS table with in-frame rearrangements only. Some clones are missing; in checked studies, unresolved V genes explain under half, and the rest has no known cause. That table supplies the V and J calls and clone size; D and trimming were determined from the DNA. The sample includes hundreds of thousands of clones, with roughly nine tenths observed a single time. Of the sample, just over 2.5% is held by the ten largest clones.

This specimen consisted of peripheral blood, obtained in a trial of Ad26.COV2.S vaccine versus placebo. This receptor chain uses TRBV5-1 and TRBJ2-5; too little of a D gene remains to name it. The origin of this receptor is a person between 18 and 65 years old who received the Ad26.COV2.S COVID-19 vaccine or a placebo. The nucleotide sequence is given as TGCGCCAGCAGCTTGCTGGACCTAGAGACCCAGTACTTC. Translation gives CASSLLDLETQYF.